These 23 T cell receptor beta chains were all obtained from the same sample, sequenced in a study of cytomegalovirus exposure and HLA in healthy donors. Use of 60 Vbeta and 13 Jbeta primers characterized the PCR. The method was immunoSEQ multiplex PCR; TCRdb's version includes in-frame clones alone and lacks a portion of them. The sample holds roughly 170,000 clones, roughly three quarters seen once. The sample was PBMCs. These receptors originate from a woman between 45 and 65 years old in good health and CMV-seropositive.

The table lists this clone with a count of one. V is TRBV18 and J is TRBJ1-1; no clear D. The CDR3 consists of 16 residues. CDR1 is KGHSH, CDR2 LQKENI, per germline. V was shortened by 0 bases and J by 1 base, with 12 bases between the two germline ends. The CDR3 sequence: CASSPPRREGNTEAFF. Written as DNA, the CDR3 is TGTGCCAGCTCACCACCCAGGAGGGAGGGGAACACTGAAGCTTTCTTT.

This clone was counted between two and nine times. V usage is TRBV5-5 and J usage is TRBJ1-5, with 8 bases aligning to TRBD1. The germline CDR1 and CDR2 sequences are SGHKS and YYEKEE (reference sequence). V shed 2 bases, J shed 4 bases, and the junction held 5 bases outside the gene matches. The CDR3 is 15 amino acids. The CDR3, as DNA: TGTGCCAGCAGCTTATGGACAGGGCTTAATCAGCCCCAGCATTTT. It yields the protein CASSLWTGLNQPQHF.

This clone was observed a few times. V gene TRBV4-1 combines with J gene TRBJ2-5; 13 bases line up with TRBD2. This CDR3 has 15 amino acids. The J segment lost 5 bases and the V segment lost 5 bases, leaving 5 bases of the junction unmatched. Germline values: CDR1 MGHRA, CDR2 YSYEKL. The CDR3: CASSGPTSGGETQYF. CDR3 in DNA: TGCGCCAGCAGCGGCCCGACTAGCGGGGGGGAGACCCAGTACTTC.

The chain employs TRBV6-1 and TRBJ2-1; 12 bases align to TRBD1. CDR1 is MNHNS and CDR2 is SASEGT in the germline V gene. The CDR3 contains 14 residues. The V segment lost 8 bases and the J segment 10 bases; nucleotides outside the gene matches: 9. The CDR3 spells CASSRDRGPEEQFF. In nucleotides, the CDR3 is TGTGCCAGCTCCCGGGACAGGGGGCCTGAAGAGCAGTTCTTC.

V and J are TRBV5-1 and TRBJ1-1; TRBD1 aligns across 7 bases. The V gene end was trimmed by 6 bases and the J gene end by 6 bases; junction bases not matched to a gene: 8. Germline V gene sequence: CDR1 SGHRS, CDR2 YFSETQ. The CDR3 loop spans 13 amino acids. The CDR3 here is CASTLGQGAEAFF. Here the CDR3 DNA reads TGCGCCAGCACCCTTGGCCAGGGGGCTGAAGCTTTCTTT. The entire variable domain, with the rest obtained from reference TRBV5-1 and TRBJ1-1, is as follows: KAGVTQTPRYLIKTRGQQVTLSCSPISGHRSVSWYQQTPGQGLQFLFEYFSETQRNKGNFPGRFSGRQFSNSRSEMNVSTLELGDSALYLCASTLGQGAEAFFGQGTRLTVV.

DNA of the CDR3: TGTGCCAGCAGCTTACTAGCGGAACAAGAGACCCAGTACTTC. Protein: CASSLLAEQETQYF. This chain uses TRBV7-9 with TRBJ2-5, with TRBD2 matching 7 bases. Unmatched junction bases numbered 2, after V lost 2 bases and J lost 2 bases. In germline, CDR1 is SEHNR, CDR2 FQNEAQ (reference sequence). The CDR3 has 14 amino acids.

V and J are TRBV5-1 and TRBJ2-5; 10 bases match TRBD1. The CDR3 runs to 15 residues. Looked up from germline, CDR1 is SGHRS and CDR2 is YFSETQ. V lost 7 bases and J lost 5; bases outside the gene matches: 11. The CDR3 here is CASGDKGQGSETQYF. The CDR3 coding sequence is TGCGCCAGCGGGGATAAGGGACAGGGGAGTGAGACCCAGTACTTC.

This clone was recorded once. The rearrangement uses TRBV7-3 and TRBJ2-1; weak D call: TRBD1 (7 bases). The CDR3 contains 13 residues. CDR1 is SGHTA, CDR2 FQGTGA, per germline. V lost 5 bases, J lost 6 bases, and 11 bases lay in between. The CDR3 bases are TGTGCCAGCAGCCCCAGGGGGGCCAATGAGCAGTTCTTC. Protein product: CASSPRGANEQFF.

Only one count was recorded for this clone. The chain has TRBV10-1 and TRBJ2-1; D is perhaps TRBD1 (5 bases). Germline loops: CDR1 WNHNN, CDR2 SYGVQD (reference sequence). V lost 3 bases to trimming and J lost 5 bases, with 14 bases between them. The CDR3 is made up of 15 amino acids. CDR3 DNA: TGCGCCAGCAGTGAAGAAGGGGCGCCCGACAATGAGCAGTTCTTC. Its translation is CASSEEGAPDNEQFF.

This clone was seen a few times. V gene TRBV10-3 combines with J gene TRBJ2-2, with D possibly being TRBD1 (7 bases). Germline loops: CDR1 ENHRY, CDR2 SYGVKD. Trimming removed 3 bases at V and 14 bases at J, with 22 bases between. The CDR3 length is 15 residues. CDR3 bases: TGTGCCATCAGTGACCAGGGGGGACGACAGGGAGAACTGTTTTTT. Translation: CAISDQGGRQGELFF.

This clone was recorded a few times. The chain uses TRBV27 and TRBJ2-3; 8 bases match TRBD1. V lost 8 bases to trimming and J lost 9 bases; unmatched junction nucleotides: 13. Germline CDR1 is MNHEY and CDR2 is SMNVEV (reference sequence). The CDR3 contains 14 residues. The CDR3 sequence: CASGIPGQGGTQYF. The DNA for the CDR3 is TGTGCCAGCGGAATCCCAGGACAGGGAGGAACGCAGTATTTT.

The V gene is TRBV12-5, the J gene TRBJ2-3; 13 bases fit TRBD2. Per germline, CDR1 LGHNT and CDR2 FRNRAP. J was trimmed by 0 bases and V by 6 bases; bases with no gene match: 9. This CDR3 contains 18 residues. CDR3 sequence reads: CASGPGLAGVLSTDTQYF. Here the CDR3 DNA reads TGTGCTAGTGGACCCGGACTAGCGGGGGTGCTTAGCACAGATACGCAGTATTTT.

This chain joins TRBV9 and TRBJ2-5; D is unresolved. Looked up from germline, CDR1 is SGDLS and CDR2 is YYNGEE. Trimming stripped 0 bases from V and 9 bases from J, with 15 bases between. This CDR3 spans 14 amino acids. CDR3 sequence reads: CASSVDSGYEAQYF. For the CDR3, the DNA is TGTGCCAGCAGCGTAGACTCCGGTTACGAGGCCCAGTACTTC.

The chain joins TRBV6-1 to TRBJ1-2, with TRBD1 as a possible D gene (6 bases). This CDR3 spans 13 amino acids. Germline assignment: CDR1 MNHNS and CDR2 SASEGT. V was clipped by 1 base and J by 9 bases, with 12 bases between them. CDR3 DNA: TGTGCCAGCAGTGAAGGGGACATATTACGCTACACCTTC. Amino acid sequence: CASSEGDILRYTF.

CDR3 loop: CASSGTTNNEQFF. The CDR3 region has the DNA TGCGCCAGCTCCGGGACTACCAACAATGAGCAGTTCTTC. The genes are TRBV10-2 and TRBJ2-1; 7 bases are shared with TRBD2. The germline CDR1 and CDR2 sequences are WSHSY and SAAADI. This CDR3 has 13 amino acids. With 8 bases clipped from V and 5 bases from J, the junction kept 6 bases outside the gene matches.

V gene TRBV19 combines with J gene TRBJ2-2, with 7 bases that match TRBD1. J gave up 8 bases and V 5 bases, and 14 bases lay outside the gene matches. CDR3 length: 16 residues. The germline gives CDR1 LNHDA, CDR2 SQIVND (reference sequence). The CDR3 loop reads CASSPQDRPPLGELFF. The CDR3 DNA reads as TGTGCCAGTAGTCCCCAGGACAGGCCCCCTTTAGGGGAGCTGTTTTTT.

The V call is TRBV6-4, the J call TRBJ1-2, with D maybe TRBD1 (6 bases). V dropped 6 bases and J dropped 4 bases, with 15 bases sitting between them. This CDR3 is 14 amino acids long. Germline CDR1 and CDR2: MRHNA and SNTAGT. The CDR3 region has the DNA TGTGCCAGCAGCCCCGAGGGACACAGCTATGGCTACACCTTC. Translation gives CASSPEGHSYGYTF.

This clone was seen a handful of times. The chain joins TRBV5-5 to TRBJ2-7; D is possibly TRBD2 (7 bases). This CDR3 has 15 residues. The germline V and J ends were trimmed by 7 bases and 4 bases, with 21 bases remaining between them. Germline V CDR1 and CDR2: SGHKS, YYEKEE (reference sequence). The CDR3: CASSRRSGGEYEQYF. For the CDR3, the DNA is TGTGCCAGCTCTCGACGGTCGGGGGGCGAATACGAGCAGTACTTC.

V usage is TRBV2 and J usage is TRBJ2-7; TRBD1 agrees at 7 bases. The ends lost 5 bases at V and 12 bases at J; junction bases unmatched: 10. Germline-derived CDR1 and CDR2 are SNHLY and FYNNEI. This CDR3 comprises 12 residues. The DNA of the CDR3 is TGTGCCAGCAGTTTACAACAGGGGAGAATGTACTTC. It is translated as CASSLQQGRMYF. Using reference TRBV2 and TRBJ2-7 for the parts outside the CDR3, the full variable domain is EPEVTQTPSHQVTQMGQEVILRCVPISNHLYFYWYRQILGQKVEFLVSFYNNEISEKSEIFDDQFSVERPDGSNFTLKIRSTKLEDSAMYFCASSLQQGRMYFGPGTRLTVT.

The genes are TRBV30 and TRBJ1-1; D gene unclear. This CDR3 is 14 amino acids long. Germline assignment: CDR1 GTSNPN and CDR2 SVGIG (reference sequence). V was clipped by 1 base and J by 1 base, with 10 bases between them. The CDR3 bases are TGTGCCTGGAGTGGGGCAGGAAGGAACACTGAAGCTTTCTTT. Its protein product is CAWSGAGRNTEAFF. Drawing the rest from reference TRBV30 and TRBJ1-1, the complete variable domain is SQTIHQWPATLVQPVGSPLSLECTVEGTSNPNLYWYRQAAGRGLQLLFYSVGIGQISSEVPQNLSASRPQDRQFILSSKKLLLSDSGFYLCAWSGAGRNTEAFFGQGTRLTVV.

The CDR3 bases are TGTGCCAGCAGTTTTGCGGGGGCTAACGAGCAGTACTTC. Protein: CASSFAGANEQYF. V gene TRBV27 combines with J gene TRBJ2-7, with a weak D call TRBD2 (7 bases). The CDR3 contains 13 residues. Trimming took off 3 bases at V and 5 bases at J, with 11 bases between the two ends. Germline V gene lookup returns CDR1 MNHEY and CDR2 SMNVEV (reference sequence).

The rearrangement uses TRBV7-8 and TRBJ2-7; D is possibly TRBD1 (5 bases). This CDR3 is built from 16 residues. Trimming took off 1 base at V and 0 bases at J, with 13 bases between the two ends. The germline gives CDR1 SGHVS, CDR2 FQNEAQ. CDR3 amino acids: CASSLDLGRASYEQYF. The CDR3 DNA is TGTGCCAGCAGCTTAGATTTGGGCAGGGCCTCCTACGAGCAGTACTTC.

A single count supports this clone. The chain links TRBV6-4 to TRBJ1-1, with a possible D match to TRBD1 (5 bases). This CDR3 has 13 residues. In germline, CDR1 is MRHNA, CDR2 SNTAGT. With 2 bases removed from V and 5 bases from J, the gap between germline ends came to 9 bases. The CDR3 protein is CASSDQGGTEAFF. CDR3 DNA sequence: TGTGCCAGCAGTGACCAGGGAGGGACTGAAGCTTTCTTT.